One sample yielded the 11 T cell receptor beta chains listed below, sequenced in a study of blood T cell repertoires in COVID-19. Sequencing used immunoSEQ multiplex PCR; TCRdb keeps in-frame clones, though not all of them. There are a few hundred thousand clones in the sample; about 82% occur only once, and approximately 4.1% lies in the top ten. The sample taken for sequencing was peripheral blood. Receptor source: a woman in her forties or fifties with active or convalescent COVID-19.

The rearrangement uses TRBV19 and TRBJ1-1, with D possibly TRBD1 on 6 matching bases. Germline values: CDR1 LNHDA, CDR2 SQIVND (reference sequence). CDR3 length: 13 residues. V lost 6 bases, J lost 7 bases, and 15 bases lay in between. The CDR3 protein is CASRDGTIFEAFF. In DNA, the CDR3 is TGTGCCAGTAGGGACGGGACAATCTTTGAAGCTTTCTTT.

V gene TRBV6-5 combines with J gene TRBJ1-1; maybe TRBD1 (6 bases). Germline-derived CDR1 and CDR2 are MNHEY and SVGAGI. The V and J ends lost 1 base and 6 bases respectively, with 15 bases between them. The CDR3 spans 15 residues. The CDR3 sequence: CASSYWGRGGPEAFF. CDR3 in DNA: TGTGCCAGCAGTTACTGGGGCAGGGGAGGGCCTGAAGCTTTCTTT.

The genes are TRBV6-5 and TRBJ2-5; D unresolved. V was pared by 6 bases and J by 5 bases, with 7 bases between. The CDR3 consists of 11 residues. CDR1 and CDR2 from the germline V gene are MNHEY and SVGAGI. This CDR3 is CASSAGETQYF. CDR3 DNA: TGTGCCAGCAGCGCCGGGGAGACCCAGTACTTC.

The CDR3: CASSLHRDRGGRNTEAFF. The CDR3 DNA is TGTGCCAGCAGTCTCCACCGGGACAGGGGCGGGAGAAACACTGAAGCTTTCTTT. The chain is built from TRBV27 and TRBJ1-1, with 10 bases that match TRBD1. Germline V gene lookup returns CDR1 MNHEY and CDR2 SMNVEV (reference sequence). V lost 5 bases and J lost 2; bases outside the gene matches: 14. This CDR3 contains 18 residues.

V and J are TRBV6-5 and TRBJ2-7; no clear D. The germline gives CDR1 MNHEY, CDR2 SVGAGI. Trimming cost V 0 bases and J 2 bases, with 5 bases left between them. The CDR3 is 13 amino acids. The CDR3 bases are TGTGCCAGCAGTTACTCCCCCACCTACGAGCAGTACTTC. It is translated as CASSYSPTYEQYF.

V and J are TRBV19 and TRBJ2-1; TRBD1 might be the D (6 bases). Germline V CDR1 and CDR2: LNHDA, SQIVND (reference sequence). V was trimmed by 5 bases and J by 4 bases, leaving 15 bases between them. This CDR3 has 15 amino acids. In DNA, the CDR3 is TGTGCCAGTAGTCCTTGGGGGCGGGCTTACAATGAGCAGTTCTTC. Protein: CASSPWGRAYNEQFF.

CDR3 DNA sequence: TGTGCCAGCAGCTCCAGACGGGACAGGGGGATCAATGAGCAGTTCTTC. This translates into CASSSRRDRGINEQFF. V and J are TRBV7-9 and TRBJ2-1; 11 positions agree with TRBD1. V trimming: 4 bases; J trimming: 6 bases; junction bases outside the gene matches: 8. Germline loops: CDR1 SEHNR, CDR2 FQNEAQ (reference sequence). The CDR3 has 16 residues.

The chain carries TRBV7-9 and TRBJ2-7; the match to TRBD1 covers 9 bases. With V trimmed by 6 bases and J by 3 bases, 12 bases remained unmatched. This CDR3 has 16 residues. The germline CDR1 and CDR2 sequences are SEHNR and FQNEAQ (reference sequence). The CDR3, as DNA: TGTGCCAGCAGTCATGGACAGGGGAGTAGGGACTACGAGCAGTACTTC. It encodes CASSHGQGSRDYEQYF.

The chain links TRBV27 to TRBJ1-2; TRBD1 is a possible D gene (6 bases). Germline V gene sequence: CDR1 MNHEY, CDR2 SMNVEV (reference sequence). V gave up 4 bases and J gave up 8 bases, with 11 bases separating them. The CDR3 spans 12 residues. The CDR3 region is CASSSQGRGYTF. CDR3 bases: TGTGCCAGCAGTTCACAGGGACGCGGCTACACCTTC.

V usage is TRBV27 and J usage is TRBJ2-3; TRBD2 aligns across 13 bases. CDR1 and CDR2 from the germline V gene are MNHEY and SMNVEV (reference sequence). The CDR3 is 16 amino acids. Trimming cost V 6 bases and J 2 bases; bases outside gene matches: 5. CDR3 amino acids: CASSRGTSGATDTQYF. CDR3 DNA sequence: TGTGCCAGCAGCCGCGGGACTAGCGGGGCCACAGATACGCAGTATTTT.

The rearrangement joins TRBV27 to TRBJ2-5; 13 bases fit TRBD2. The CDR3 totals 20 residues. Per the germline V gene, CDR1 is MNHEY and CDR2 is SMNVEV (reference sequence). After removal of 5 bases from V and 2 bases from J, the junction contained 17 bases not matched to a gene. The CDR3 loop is CASSPPLAGGRLHLQETQYF. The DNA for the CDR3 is TGTGCCAGCAGTCCACCACTAGCGGGAGGGCGACTCCATCTACAAGAGACCCAGTACTTC.